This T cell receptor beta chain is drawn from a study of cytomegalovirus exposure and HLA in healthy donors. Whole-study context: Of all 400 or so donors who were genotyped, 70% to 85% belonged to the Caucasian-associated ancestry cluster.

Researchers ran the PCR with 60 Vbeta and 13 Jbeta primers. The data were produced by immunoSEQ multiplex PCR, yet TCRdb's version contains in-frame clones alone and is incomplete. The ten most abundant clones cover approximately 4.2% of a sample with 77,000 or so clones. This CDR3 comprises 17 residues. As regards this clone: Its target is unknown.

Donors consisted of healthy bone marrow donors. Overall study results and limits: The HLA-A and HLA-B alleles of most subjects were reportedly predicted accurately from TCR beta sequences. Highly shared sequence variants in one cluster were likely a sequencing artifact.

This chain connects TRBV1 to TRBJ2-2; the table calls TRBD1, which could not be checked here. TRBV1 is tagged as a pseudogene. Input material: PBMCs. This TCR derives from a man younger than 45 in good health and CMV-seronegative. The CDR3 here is CTSSQSQALLETGELFF. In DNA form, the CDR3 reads TGCACCAGCAGCCAATCACAGGCCCTTCTAGAGACCGGGGAGCTGTTTTTT.